These 18 T cell receptor beta chains came from one sample sequenced in a study of cytomegalovirus exposure and HLA in healthy donors. PCR employed 60 Vbeta and 13 Jbeta primers. Sequencing used immunoSEQ multiplex PCR; TCRdb keeps in-frame clones, though not all of them. The repertoire table contains about 43,000 clones. The source material was PBMCs. The receptors were gathered from a woman in her 30s in good health and CMV-seronegative.

The V call is TRBV9, the J call TRBJ1-3, with D hard to call. Germline CDR1 reads SGDLS; CDR2 reads YYNGEE. The V gene lost 4 bases and the J gene lost 0 bases, with 14 bases spanning the gap. The CDR3 loop spans 16 amino acids. In DNA, the CDR3 is TGTGCCAGCAGCCCGCGAGCGGGCAGCTCTGGAAACACCATATATTTT. Amino acids: CASSPRAGSSGNTIYF.

The J gene is TRBJ2-5, the V gene TRBV9; 10 nucleotides match TRBD2. The CDR3 is 16 residues long. With 4 bases clipped from V and 6 bases from J, the junction kept 12 bases outside the gene matches. Germline V gene data show CDR1 as SGDLS and CDR2 as YYNGEE. The CDR3 DNA reads as TGTGCCAGCAGCCCCGAGGGGCTAGCGGGAGAGAAGACCCAGTACTTC. Its translation is CASSPEGLAGEKTQYF.

CDR3 residues: CASSPSSGRADTQYF. In nucleotides, the CDR3 is TGTGCCAGCAGCCCATCTAGCGGGAGGGCAGATACGCAGTATTTT. The genes are TRBV7-9 and TRBJ2-3; 12 bases fit TRBD2. The germline V gene has CDR1 SEHNR and CDR2 FQNEAQ (reference sequence). The ends lost 5 bases at V and 4 bases at J; junction bases unmatched: 4. This CDR3 has 15 residues. The full variable domain, with the rest looked up from reference TRBV7-9 and TRBJ2-3, is DTGVSQNPRHKITKRGQNVTFRCDPISEHNRLYWYRQTLGQGPEFLTYFQNEAQLEKSRLLSDRFSAERPKGSFSTLEIQRTEQGDSAMYLCASSPSSGRADTQYFGPGTRLTVL.

V and J are TRBV30 and TRBJ1-1, with D tentatively TRBD1 (6 bases). Trimming took 0 bases from V and 4 from J, leaving 15 bases between them. The CDR3 is made up of 15 amino acids. CDR1 is GTSNPN and CDR2 is SVGIG in the germline V gene (reference sequence). CDR3 residues: CAWSVRGGTGTEAFF. CDR3 nucleotide sequence: TGTGCCTGGAGTGTGAGGGGGGGAACAGGCACTGAAGCTTTCTTT.

The chain links TRBV5-1 to TRBJ2-3, with D unresolved. The V end lost 4 bases, the J end lost 1 base, and 7 bases lay between the germline ends. The germline gives CDR1 SGHRS, CDR2 YFSETQ. The CDR3 spans 13 residues. CDR3 protein: CASSSDRTDTQYF. The CDR3 region has the DNA TGCGCCAGCAGCAGCGACCGCACAGATACGCAGTATTTT.

The chain links TRBV28 to TRBJ2-7, with 7 bases matching TRBD2. V trimming: 2 bases; J trimming: 1 base; junction bases outside the gene matches: 5. Germline lookup yields CDR1 MDHEN and CDR2 SYDVKM. This CDR3 region has 15 residues. CDR3 sequence (DNA): TGTGCCAGCAGTTTACGGCGGGAGCCATCCTACGAGCAGTACTTC. As protein: CASSLRREPSYEQYF.

The rearrangement uses TRBV10-3 and TRBJ2-5, with 15 nucleotides matching TRBD2. This CDR3 spans 16 amino acids. Per the germline V gene, CDR1 is ENHRY and CDR2 is SYGVKD. Trimming at V came to 6 bases and at J to 2 bases, leaving 4 bases not matched to a gene. The CDR3 loop is CAIRPGLAGGQETQYF. DNA of the CDR3: TGTGCCATCAGACCGGGACTAGCGGGAGGACAAGAGACCCAGTACTTC.

The chain links TRBV4-1 to TRBJ2-1; 15 bases are a match to TRBD2. CDR1 MGHRA and CDR2 YSYEKL come from the germline V gene. The CDR3 sequence is 21 residues long. Germline trimming cut 3 bases from V and 3 bases from J; bases unmatched to any gene: 15. In DNA, the CDR3 is TGCGCCAGCAGCCAGCCAAGGACCGGGACTAGCGGGAGGAGTAGCTACAATGAGCAGTTCTTC. This codes for CASSQPRTGTSGRSSYNEQFF.

The rearrangement uses TRBV30 and TRBJ2-1; 10 bases align to TRBD2. V shed 5 bases, J shed 7 bases, and the junction held 20 bases outside the gene matches. Germline CDR1 is GTSNPN and CDR2 is SVGIG (reference sequence). The CDR3 runs to 18 residues. The CDR3 here is CAWGSYFVAGGSGNEQFF. The CDR3 DNA reads TGTGCCTGGGGAAGCTATTTCGTAGCGGGAGGATCTGGGAATGAGCAGTTCTTC.

The chain carries TRBV14 and TRBJ2-3; 8 positions match TRBD2. The V gene end was trimmed by 1 base and the J gene end by 7 bases; junction bases not matched to a gene: 16. The CDR3 has 18 amino acids. Germline V gives CDR1 SGHDN, CDR2 FVKESK. The CDR3 sequence is CASSQAGGIFRERNTQYF. The CDR3 DNA reads TGTGCCAGCAGCCAAGCGGGGGGGATCTTCAGGGAGAGAAATACGCAGTATTTT.

The chain couples TRBV20-1 to TRBJ2-7; D is possibly TRBD2 (6 bases). Germline-derived CDR1 and CDR2 are DFQATT and SNEGSKA (reference sequence). The CDR3 has 11 amino acids. Trimming removed 3 bases from V and 3 bases from J, with 6 bases in between. CDR3 in DNA: TGCAGTGCTAGCGGGGGCTACGAGCAGTACTTC. The encoded protein is CSASGGYEQYF.

The chain combines TRBV7-2 with TRBJ1-2; 7 nucleotides align to TRBD1. The V gene's germline CDR1 is SGHTA and CDR2 FQGNSA. The J segment lost 2 bases and the V segment lost 1 base, leaving 4 bases of the junction unmatched. The CDR3 runs to 15 residues. The CDR3 protein is CASSLGQGRNYGYTF. DNA of the CDR3: TGTGCCAGCAGCTTAGGACAGGGAAGAAACTATGGCTACACCTTC.

The V call is TRBV19, the J call TRBJ2-7; 10 bases align to TRBD2. Germline CDR1 reads LNHDA; CDR2 reads SQIVND (reference sequence). This CDR3 contains 15 residues. V lost 6 bases, J lost 6 bases, and 11 bases stayed unmatched. The DNA for the CDR3 is TGTGCCAGTAGCCAAAGCGGGAGGGCCACAGTCGAGCAGTACTTC. As protein: CASSQSGRATVEQYF.

This chain joins TRBV28 and TRBJ2-7; no reliable D call. The CDR3 sequence is 12 residues long. V gave up 2 bases and J gave up 3 bases, with 5 bases separating them. Looked up from germline, CDR1 is MDHEN and CDR2 is SYDVKM. CDR3 coding DNA: TGTGCCAGCAGTTTAGGCAGCTACGAGCAGTACTTC. Residues: CASSLGSYEQYF. The full variable domain, with the rest looked up from reference TRBV28 and TRBJ2-7, is DVKVTQSSRYLVKRTGEKVFLECVQDMDHENMFWYRQDPGLGLRLIYFSYDVKMKEKGDIPEGYSVSREKKERFSLILESASTNQTSMYLCASSLGSYEQYFGPGTRLTVT.

The gene calls are TRBV18 and TRBJ2-7, with 10 bases matching TRBD2. CDR3 length: 14 residues. The germline CDR1 and CDR2 sequences are KGHSH and LQKENI. The J segment lost 7 bases and the V segment lost 2 bases, leaving 5 bases of the junction unmatched. In DNA, the CDR3 is TGTGCCAGCTCACCAGCTAGCGGGAGTCCTGAGCAGTACTTC. The encoded protein is CASSPASGSPEQYF.

V is TRBV6-1 and J is TRBJ2-7, with 13 bases fitting TRBD2. The germline V gene encodes CDR1 MNHNS and CDR2 SASEGT. The CDR3 totals 14 residues. V shed 5 bases and J 4 bases; nucleotides not matched to a gene: 2. The CDR3 nucleotides read TGTGCCAGCAGTAGGACTAGCGGGAGTTACGAGCAGTACTTC. It translates to CASSRTSGSYEQYF.

This CDR3 is CASSQGRLRGQGVTQYF. In nucleotides, the CDR3 is TGCGCCAGCAGCCAAGGAAGGCTTAGGGGGCAGGGAGTGACCCAGTACTTC. V gene TRBV4-3 combines with J gene TRBJ2-5; 7 bases fit TRBD1. Germline trimming cut 1 base from V and 7 bases from J; bases unmatched to any gene: 15. The length of the CDR3 is 17 residues. The germline CDR1 and CDR2 sequences are LGHNA and YSLEER.

The chain's CDR3 is CASSEEGVRYGYTF. The CDR3, as DNA: TGTGCCAGCAGTGAAGAGGGGGTTCGCTATGGCTACACCTTC. The chain combines TRBV2 with TRBJ1-2; D might be TRBD1 (6 bases). CDR1 and CDR2 (germline): SNHLY, FYNNEI. The V gene lost 1 base and the J gene lost 4 bases, with 10 bases spanning the gap. The CDR3 is made up of 14 amino acids.